This TCR beta chain was captured by sequencing in a study of T cell responses to AZD1222 COVID-19 vaccine. With respect to this clone: No antigen is known for it.

This CDR3 contains 15 residues. Germline V gene sequence: CDR1 SGHNT, CDR2 YYREEE (reference sequence). Deletions cut 3 bases from V and 0 bases from J, with 11 bases between. The assay was immunoSEQ multiplex PCR, and TCRdb's table has in-frame clones only and misses some. This table holds over 70,000 clones, 89% found once. Analyses pooled second doses at about 4 or about 12 weeks. Notes on the study in general: Two AZD1222 administrations were followed by greater Spike-specific TCR breadth and depth. Seropositive status at baseline applied to only six AZD1222 recipients. Unmutated variant regions are reportedly targeted by nearly half of spike-specific TCRs.

The V gene is TRBV5-4, the J gene TRBJ2-3; D is perhaps TRBD1 or TRBD2 (5 bases each). The sequence derives from an adult who received the AZD1222 COVID-19 vaccine. Sequencing used peripheral blood, obtained 28 days after the second AZD1222 dose. The CDR3 sequence: CASSWLGTSTDTQYF. CDR3 DNA: TGTGCCAGCAGCTGGTTAGGGACGAGCACAGATACGCAGTATTTT.